A selection of T cell receptor beta chains follows, all from one sample in a study of blood T cell repertoires in COVID-19. TCRdb keeps only in-frame clones here, not all; method: immunoSEQ multiplex PCR. The sample records over 200,000 clones, approximately 79% being singletons. Sample: peripheral blood. These receptors were taken from a human donor in a cohort sampled during active COVID-19. CDR3s include the opening cysteine and the closing phenylalanine or tryptophan. The D gene is left open where the match is weak. Not every row has a clone size; where given, it reads once, few, many or a size class.

TRBJ1-1	-	-	TRBV9	CASSFTGDMNTEAFF	TGTGCCAGCAGCTTCACGGGGGATATGAACACTGAAGCTTTCTTT
TRBJ1-3	TRBD1	-	TRBV10-2	CASSAGTGSTGNTIYF	TGCGCCAGCAGTGCCGGGACAGGATCTACTGGAAACACCATATATTTT
TRBJ2-7	TRBD2	-	TRBV29-1	CSVEVREGYEQYF	TGCAGCGTTGAAGTACGGGAGGGCTACGAGCAGTACTTC
TRBJ2-7	-	-	TRBV24-1	CATSESTSYEQYF	TGTGCCACCAGTGAGTCTACCTCCTACGAGCAGTACTTC
TRBJ2-2	TRBD1	-	TRBV25-1	CATRGQRHTGELFF	TGTGCCACCAGGGGACAGCGACACACCGGGGAGCTGTTTTTT
TRBJ2-7	-	-	TRBV6-6	CASSWGRGSYEQYF	TGTGCCAGCAGTTGGGGACGGGGGTCCTACGAGCAGTACTTC
TRBJ2-1	TRBD2	few	TRBV11-2	CASSLVAGVGNEQFF	TGTGCCAGCAGCTTAGTAGCGGGAGTGGGGAATGAGCAGTTCTTC
TRBJ2-3	TRBD2	few	TRBV7-9	CASRPASGGKDTQYF	TGTGCCAGCAGGCCCGCTAGCGGGGGGAAAGATACGCAGTATTTT
TRBJ1-2	TRBD1	once	TRBV2	CASRGQGRNYGYTF	TGTGCCAGCCGCGGACAGGGCCGGAACTATGGCTACACCTTC
TRBJ2-7	-	-	TRBV4-3	CASSQETPGNGEQYF	TGCGCCAGCAGCCAAGAGACCCCCGGGAACGGCGAGCAGTACTTC
TRBJ2-1	-	-	TRBV19	CASSIAPGITYNEQFF	TGTGCCAGTAGTATAGCACCGGGTATCACCTACAATGAGCAGTTCTTC